This record concerns one TCR beta chain sequence. Trimming shortened V by 6 bases and J by 2 bases, and 11 bases separated the two germline ends. CDR1 is MDHEN and CDR2 is SYDVKM in the germline V gene. The CDR3 is made up of 13 amino acids. Measured with immunoSEQ multiplex PCR; TCRdb has only the in-frame clones, and not every one. The sample yields over 2 million clones, around 90% seen once. CD45RA+ naive and CD45RA-negative memory subsets were separated from CD4+ cells. The source of the sample is a study of shared clonotypes between healthy human individuals. The gene calls are TRBV28 and TRBJ2-7; D is unresolved. The sequence was obtained from a man aged 18 to 29 in good health. Some clones in this sample may be carry-over from other donors' samples. The sample consisted of naive CD4+ T cells from PBMCs. Subset defined: CD45RA+ positively selected. This chain's CDR3 is CASRKTGPYEQYF. The CDR3 bases are TGTGCCAGCAGGAAGACGGGTCCCTACGAGCAGTACTTC. Full variable domain (outside the CDR3, taken from reference TRBV28 and TRBJ2-7): DVKVTQSSRYLVKRTGEKVFLECVQDMDHENMFWYRQDPGLGLRLIYFSYDVKMKEKGDIPEGYSVSREKKERFSLILESASTNQTSMYLCASRKTGPYEQYFGPGTRLTVT.